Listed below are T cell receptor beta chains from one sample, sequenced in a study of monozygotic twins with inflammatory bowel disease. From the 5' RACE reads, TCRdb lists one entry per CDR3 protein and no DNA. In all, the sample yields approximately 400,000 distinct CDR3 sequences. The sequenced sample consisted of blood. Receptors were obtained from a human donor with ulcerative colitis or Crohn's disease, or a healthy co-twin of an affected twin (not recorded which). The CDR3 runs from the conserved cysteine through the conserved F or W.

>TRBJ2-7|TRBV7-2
CASGSAFTYEQYF
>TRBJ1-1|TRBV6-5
CASSFNRGPLNTEAFF
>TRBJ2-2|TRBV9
CASSVGGYRTPGELFF
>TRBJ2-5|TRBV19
CASSNSLKETQYF
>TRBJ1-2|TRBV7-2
CASSIQGPSATRYTF
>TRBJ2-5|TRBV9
CASSVVSGSKETQYF
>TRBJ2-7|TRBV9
CASSPRVGTGGKLSYEQYF
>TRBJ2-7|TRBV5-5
CASLPLPSGGAISYEQYF
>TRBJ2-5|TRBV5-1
CASSPGTYQETQYF
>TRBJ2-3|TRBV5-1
CASSRIAGGTDTQYF
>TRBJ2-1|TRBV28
CASSPPLLGGQFF
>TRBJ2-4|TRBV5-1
CASSLNPGSVAKNIQYF
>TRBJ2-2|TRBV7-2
CASSLEITGELFF
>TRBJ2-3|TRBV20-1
CSARVPSGASDTQYF
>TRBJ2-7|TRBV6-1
CASSSRDSISYEQYF
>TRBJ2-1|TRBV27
CASSTGRGNEQFF
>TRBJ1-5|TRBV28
CASSLRFREYSNQPQHF
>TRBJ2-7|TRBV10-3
CAISVWKGSSYEQYF
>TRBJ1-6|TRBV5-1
CASRTRDNSPLHF
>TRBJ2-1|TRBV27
CASSLLNGGGYNEQFF
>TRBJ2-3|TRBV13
CASSLGLPDTQYF
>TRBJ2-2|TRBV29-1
CSVADREGFAFGTGELFF
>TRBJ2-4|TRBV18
CASSPSPDRVGRNIQYF
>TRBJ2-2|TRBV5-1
CASSFGLAGGLNTGELFF
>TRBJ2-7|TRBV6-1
CASRGTGSTSYEQYF
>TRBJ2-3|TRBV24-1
CATSDRRTGDTDTQYF
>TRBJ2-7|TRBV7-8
CASSLQSYEQYF
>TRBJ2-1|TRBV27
CASSFNDRGNNEQFF
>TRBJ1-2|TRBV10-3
CAITRGHGYTF